Below, 21 T cell receptor beta chains from the same sample are listed, as sequenced in a study of regulatory T cells in long-lasting Graves disease. Assembly of TCR beta libraries relied on iRepertoire HTBI primers together with Arm-PCR of CDR3 regions. TCRdb reprocessed the multiplex PCR reads with MiXCR, giving one entry per CDR3 protein. This sample carries 360,000 or so distinct CDR3 sequences, around 17% of them seen once, and the ten largest clones take approximately 30%. Regarding time point: newly diagnosed GD, antithyroid drugs for less than 3 months. After RNA was extracted from PBMCs, the TCR library was made from it. This sample also appeared in a second study, on T cells in Graves' hyperthyroidism and ophthalmopathy.

The sample in question was peripheral blood mononuclear cells (PBMCs), obtained at new diagnosis, from a patient treated with antithyroid drugs. Source of these receptors: a man aged 40-55 years with Graves disease.

The CDR3 DNA sequence: TGCAGTGCCACTACCCGGGACAAATACATGAACACTGAAGCTTTCTTT. The encoded protein is CSATTRDKYMNTEAFF. The chain uses TRBV20-1 and TRBJ1-1; D might be TRBD1 (6 bases). The CDR3 runs to 16 residues. Germline CDR1 is DFQATT and CDR2 is SNEGSKA (reference sequence). With 6 bases removed from V and 0 bases from J, the gap between germline ends came to 20 bases.

The V gene is TRBV6-1, the J gene TRBJ1-2, with D hard to call. The length of the CDR3 is 16 residues. Trimming removed 3 bases from V and 1 base from J, with 15 bases in between. Germline V gives CDR1 MNHNS, CDR2 SASEGT. As DNA, the CDR3 is TGTGCCAGCAGTGAGCAGGTTGGAATGAATAACTATGGCTACACCTTC. Amino acids: CASSEQVGMNNYGYTF.

This clonotype has a count of ten or more. The chain couples TRBV6-1 to TRBJ1-2, with 8 bases lining up with TRBD1. CDR3 size: 16 residues. V shed 4 bases and J 2 bases; nucleotides not matched to a gene: 9. Germline assignment: CDR1 MNHNS and CDR2 SASEGT. CDR3 DNA sequence: TGTGCCAGCAGTGTTCGTGCGGACAGGGCGAACTATGGCTACACCTTC. Its protein is CASSVRADRANYGYTF.

This clonotype was observed at least ten times. This chain joins TRBV10-3 and TRBJ1-2, with 8 bases matching TRBD1. Germline loops: CDR1 ENHRY, CDR2 SYGVKD. The CDR3 is 16 residues long. V dropped 3 bases and J dropped 3; count of bases not matched to a gene: 9. The CDR3 coding sequence is TGTGCCATCAGTGATCTCGGGACAGGAAGAGACTATGGCTACACCTTC. Protein product: CAISDLGTGRDYGYTF.

A word on this clonotype: Given a far larger clone just one base away, this is likely a sequencing read error. J is TRBJ2-5 and V is TRBV4-2, with D possibly called TRBD1 or TRBD2 (5 bases each). From germline, CDR1 is LGHNA and CDR2 YNFKEQ. The CDR3 has 16 residues. With 6 bases removed from V and 0 bases from J, the gap between germline ends came to 17 bases. CDR3 in DNA: TGTGCCAGCAGTTACTGGTCCGAGGGGTACCAAGAGACCCAGTACTTC. As protein: CASSYWSEGYQETQYF.

In this sample, this clonotype turned up a few times. This chain uses TRBV29-1 with TRBJ2-3, with 10 bases identical to TRBD1. Germline trimming cut 3 bases from V and 5 bases from J; bases unmatched to any gene: 2. Germline V gene lookup returns CDR1 SQVTM and CDR2 ANQGSEA. The CDR3 is made up of 13 amino acids. CDR3: CSVEGQGKDTQYF. In DNA form, the CDR3 reads TGCAGCGTTGAGGGACAGGGGAAAGATACGCAGTATTTT.

This clonotype turned up a few times. A much bigger clone sits one base away, suggesting this may be a read error. This chain joins TRBV19 and TRBJ2-7, with D possibly being TRBD1 or TRBD2 (5 bases each). The CDR3 length is 12 residues. The germline V and J ends were trimmed by 5 bases and 6 bases, with 11 bases remaining between them. CDR1 is LNHDA and CDR2 is SQIVND in the germline V gene (reference sequence). CDR3 coding DNA: TGTGCCAGTAGTCGGGACGGCTGCGAGCAGTACTTC. This translates into CASSRDGCEQYF.

This clonotype has a count of ten or more. The V and J genes are TRBV30 and TRBJ2-7; 11 positions agree with TRBD1. CDR1 and CDR2 from the germline V gene are GTSNPN and SVGIG (reference sequence). With 3 bases clipped from V and 6 bases from J, the junction kept 4 bases outside the gene matches. This CDR3 comprises 13 residues. CDR3 region: CAWRDRGRIEQYF. CDR3 sequence (DNA): TGTGCCTGGAGGGACAGGGGGCGAATCGAGCAGTACTTC.

This chain connects TRBV6-1 to TRBJ2-2; D might be TRBD1 (6 bases). The CDR3 extends over 15 amino acids. Trimming pared 6 bases from V and 6 bases from J, leaving 17 bases between. Germline-derived CDR1 and CDR2 are MNHNS and SASEGT. The CDR3 DNA reads TGTGCCAGCAGACAGGGAATTAGTGCCTCCGGGGAGCTGTTTTTT. As protein: CASRQGISASGELFF.

This clonotype has at least ten counts. The chain uses TRBV5-6 and TRBJ2-7, with 7 bases identical to TRBD1. V dropped 3 bases and J dropped 0; count of bases not matched to a gene: 9. Germline V gene sequence: CDR1 SGHDT, CDR2 YYEEEE. CDR3 size: 16 residues. Here the CDR3 DNA reads TGTGCCAGCAGCTCCCCCTTTCGACAGGGCTCCTACGAGCAGTACTTC. It encodes CASSSPFRQGSYEQYF. Looking up the rest from reference TRBV5-6 and TRBJ2-7 gives the full variable domain: DAGVTQSPTHLIKTRGQQVTLRCSPKSGHDTVSWYQQALGQGPQFIFQYYEEEERQRGNFPDRFSGHQFPNYSSELNVNALLLGDSALYLCASSSPFRQGSYEQYFGPGTRLTVT.

In its sample, this clonotype was seen a few times. The CDR3 region has the DNA TGTGCCAGCAGCTTAGCTTACAGGGCGACTGAAGCTTTCTTT. It encodes CASSLAYRATEAFF. The V gene is TRBV7-2, the J gene TRBJ1-1, with D perhaps matching TRBD1 (6 bases). Trimming left V 0 bases short and J 5 bases short, with 10 bases between. CDR1 SGHTA and CDR2 FQGNSA come from the germline V gene. This CDR3 has 14 amino acids.

This clonotype has ten or more counts. The chain employs TRBV6-5 and TRBJ2-1; D gene ambiguous. Trimming shortened V by 2 bases and J by 8 bases, and 13 bases separated the two germline ends. This CDR3 region has 14 residues. Germline V gene data show CDR1 as MNHEY and CDR2 as SVGAGI. CDR3 sequence reads: CASSYGPLVHEQFF. The CDR3 region has the DNA TGTGCCAGCAGTTACGGACCGTTAGTCCATGAGCAGTTCTTC.

This clonotype was recorded many times. The gene calls are TRBV2 and TRBJ2-7; 10 positions match TRBD2. V was pared by 8 bases and J by 1 base, with 5 bases of the junction left unmatched. This CDR3 region has 14 residues. Germline V lookup: CDR1 SNHLY, CDR2 FYNNEI. The CDR3 loop is CASLAGALSYEQYF. The CDR3 DNA is TGTGCCAGCCTAGCGGGGGCCTTGTCCTACGAGCAGTACTTC.

A note on this clonotype: A far larger clone is off by one base, so a read error is likely. The V and J genes are TRBV30 and TRBJ2-1; D possibly corresponds to TRBD2 (5 bases). Trimming stripped 5 bases from V and 10 bases from J, with 18 bases between. The CDR3 length is 13 residues. CDR1 and CDR2 (germline): GTSNPN, SVGIG (reference sequence). The CDR3 loop is CAWLRKGADEQFF. In DNA, the CDR3 is TGTGCCTGGCTGAGGAAGGGAGCCGACGAGCAGTTCTTC.

This sequence joins TRBV18 and TRBJ2-7; D is perhaps TRBD1 (5 bases). Germline V gene data show CDR1 as KGHSH and CDR2 as LQKENI. Trimming removed 3 bases at V and 2 bases at J, with 11 bases between. This CDR3 comprises 14 residues. CDR3 coding DNA: TGTGCCAGCTCACCCCAGGACACGACCTACGAGCAGTACTTC. Its protein is CASSPQDTTYEQYF.

This clonotype was observed at least ten times. The chain uses TRBV2 and TRBJ1-4, with D perhaps TRBD1 (5 bases). This CDR3 is 14 amino acids long. V was cut by 7 bases and J by 10 bases, with 19 bases left in between. Per the germline V gene, CDR1 is SNHLY and CDR2 is FYNNEI. Here the CDR3 reads CASTTTETFGKLFF. The CDR3 DNA follows: TGTGCCAGCACTACGACAGAGACGTTTGGAAAACTGTTTTTT.

This clonotype was observed many times. The chain links TRBV12-3 or TRBV12-4 to TRBJ2-3, with 9 positions matching TRBD2. J lost 2 bases, V lost 5 bases, and 8 bases had no gene match. This CDR3 spans 16 amino acids. The DNA of the CDR3 is TGTGCCAGCAGTCCCGGGGGCGGGGGGGCCACAGATACGCAGTATTTT. It translates to CASSPGGGGATDTQYF.

The table lists this clonotype with many counts. The V call is TRBV28, the J call TRBJ2-3; a weak D match, TRBD2 (7 bases). Per germline, CDR1 MDHEN and CDR2 SYDVKM. This CDR3 has 15 amino acids. V gave up 4 bases and J gave up 2 bases, with 13 bases separating them. CDR3 sequence: CASSWGGGATDTQYF. CDR3 sequence (DNA): TGTGCCAGCAGTTGGGGGGGGGGGGCCACAGATACGCAGTATTTT. Together with reference TRBV28 and TRBJ2-3, the CDR3 gives the full variable domain: DVKVTQSSRYLVKRTGEKVFLECVQDMDHENMFWYRQDPGLGLRLIYFSYDVKMKEKGDIPEGYSVSREKKERFSLILESASTNQTSMYLCASSWGGGATDTQYFGPGTRLTVL.

This clonotype was recorded at least ten times. The V call is TRBV18, the J call TRBJ2-2; 7 bases match TRBD1. Trimming took 2 bases from V and 6 from J; bases not matched to a gene: 0. Germline values: CDR1 KGHSH, CDR2 LQKENI. The CDR3 length is 13 residues. CDR3 nucleotides: TGTGCCAGCTCACCAGGACAGGCCGGGGAGCTGTTTTTT. Its protein product is CASSPGQAGELFF.

This clonotype has ten or more counts. The J gene is TRBJ1-1, the V gene TRBV7-2; D remains unclear. The CDR3 contains 15 residues. Germline loops: CDR1 SGHTA, CDR2 FQGNSA. V dropped 3 bases and J dropped 1 base, with 12 bases sitting between them. The CDR3 DNA sequence: TGTGCCAGCAGCTTGTTACACATAGCGAACACTGAAGCTTTCTTT. It codes for CASSLLHIANTEAFF.

This clonotype was seen at least ten times. The chain employs TRBV24-1 and TRBJ2-7; either TRBD1 or TRBD2 may supply D (5 bases each). CDR1 is KGHDR, CDR2 SFDVKD, per germline. This CDR3 has 16 amino acids. Trimming took off 5 bases at V and 2 bases at J, with 18 bases between the two ends. In DNA form, the CDR3 reads TGTGCCACCAGTGGGAAGGGAAAGGGACCTACCTACGAGCAGTACTTC. The encoded protein is CATSGKGKGPTYEQYF.